The 10 T cell receptor beta chains given below trace back to one sample, sequenced in a study of cytomegalovirus exposure and HLA in healthy donors. PCR used 60 Vbeta primers and 13 Jbeta primers. Some clones are missing from TCRdb's copy, which holds only in-frame ones; the method was immunoSEQ multiplex PCR. The repertoire holds more than 75,000 clones, with roughly 86% as singletons. The sequencing input was PBMCs. The source is a woman in her late teens or twenties in good health and CMV-seropositive.

The chain recombines TRBV14 with TRBJ1-2, with 8 bases fitting TRBD1. This CDR3 is 14 amino acids long. Germline V gene data show CDR1 as SGHDN and CDR2 as FVKESK. The J segment lost 5 bases and the V segment lost 3 bases, leaving 5 bases of the junction unmatched. The CDR3 bases are TGTGCCAGCAGCCAGCCGGGACAGGCGTATGGCTACACCTTC. Residues: CASSQPGQAYGYTF.

This rearrangement joins TRBV7-9 to TRBJ2-7, with a possible D match to TRBD1 (5 bases). The V gene's germline CDR1 is SEHNR and CDR2 FQNEAQ (reference sequence). The V gene lost 5 bases and the J gene lost 2 bases, with 10 bases spanning the gap. The CDR3 has 13 amino acids. CDR3 amino acids: CASSTTVPYEQYF. DNA of the CDR3: TGTGCCAGCAGCACGACAGTCCCCTACGAGCAGTACTTC. Complete variable domain (other parts from reference TRBV7-9 and TRBJ2-7): DTGVSQNPRHKITKRGQNVTFRCDPISEHNRLYWYRQTLGQGPEFLTYFQNEAQLEKSRLLSDRFSAERPKGSFSTLEIQRTEQGDSAMYLCASSTTVPYEQYFGPGTRLTVT.

This chain links TRBV6-6 with TRBJ2-5; maybe TRBD2 (5 bases). V was clipped by 2 bases and J by 2 bases, with 9 bases between them. The CDR3 loop spans 14 amino acids. CDR1 and CDR2 (germline): MNHNY, SVGAGI (reference sequence). The CDR3 sequence is CASSYAGDQETQYF. The DNA of the CDR3 is TGTGCCAGCAGTTACGCCGGGGATCAAGAGACCCAGTACTTC.

The chain is built from TRBV7-3 and TRBJ1-1, with D maybe TRBD1 (5 bases). The V gene lost 3 bases and the J gene lost 4 bases, with 15 bases spanning the gap. From germline, CDR1 is SGHTA and CDR2 FQGTGA. The CDR3 loop spans 15 amino acids. CDR3 sequence reads: CASSLTSGGVTEAFF. DNA for the CDR3: TGTGCCAGCAGCTTGACTTCGGGGGGGGTCACTGAAGCTTTCTTT.

V usage is TRBV7-8 and J usage is TRBJ2-1; D possibly corresponds to TRBD1 (5 bases). With 6 bases removed from V and 14 bases from J, the gap between germline ends came to 23 bases. This CDR3 has 14 residues. The germline V gene has CDR1 SGHVS and CDR2 FQNEAQ. CDR3 DNA sequence: TGTGCCAGCAGAGGGGCAGGAAAGGAGCCCCGCGAGTTCTTC. Amino acids: CASRGAGKEPREFF.

This chain uses TRBV30 with TRBJ2-1; D is possibly TRBD2 (6 bases). With 0 bases removed from V and 1 base from J, the gap between germline ends came to 10 bases. The CDR3 has 15 amino acids. Germline V gene lookup returns CDR1 GTSNPN and CDR2 SVGIG (reference sequence). CDR3 DNA sequence: TGTGCCTGGAGTGTACAAAGCGGGTCCTACAATGAGCAGTTCTTC. It codes for CAWSVQSGSYNEQFF.

The V gene is TRBV13, the J gene TRBJ2-7; D remains unclear. Trimming removed 1 base from V and 1 base from J, with 5 bases in between. The germline V gene encodes CDR1 PRHDT and CDR2 FYEKMQ (reference sequence). The CDR3 runs 13 residues. The CDR3 loop is CASSLASSYEQYF. The CDR3 bases are TGTGCCAGCAGCTTAGCTTCTTCCTACGAGCAGTACTTC.

This chain connects TRBV7-8 to TRBJ1-1, with TRBD1 as a possible D gene (6 bases). Germline CDR1 SGHVS, CDR2 FQNEAQ. The V gene lost 1 base and the J gene lost 2 bases, with 14 bases spanning the gap. The length of the CDR3 is 16 residues. DNA for the CDR3: TGTGCCAGCAGCTTAGTAGACAGGCAACCTAACACTGAAGCTTTCTTT. Its protein is CASSLVDRQPNTEAFF.

The chain recombines TRBV7-9 with TRBJ1-4; the match to TRBD1 covers 7 bases. Per germline, CDR1 SEHNR and CDR2 FQNEAQ (reference sequence). This CDR3 contains 17 residues. The ends lost 3 bases at V and 0 bases at J; junction bases unmatched: 7. The CDR3: CASSFEGQSATNEKLFF. DNA for the CDR3: TGTGCCAGCAGCTTCGAGGGACAGAGTGCAACTAATGAAAAACTGTTTTTT.

This clone was seen a handful of times. This chain connects TRBV7-6 to TRBJ1-4, with D unresolved. V was shortened by 5 bases and J by 4 bases, with 11 bases between the two germline ends. Germline V gene sequence: CDR1 SGHVS, CDR2 FNYEAQ. The CDR3 covers 14 residues. The DNA for the CDR3 is TGTGCCAGCAGCGTCTGGGAGGGTAATGAAAAACTGTTTTTT. This encodes CASSVWEGNEKLFF. Drawing the rest from reference TRBV7-6 and TRBJ1-4, the complete variable domain is GAGVSQSPRYKVTKRGQDVALRCDPISGHVSLYWYRQALGQGPEFLTYFNYEAQQDKSGLPNDRFSAERPEGSISTLTIQRTEQRDSAMYRCASSVWEGNEKLFFGSGTQLSVL.